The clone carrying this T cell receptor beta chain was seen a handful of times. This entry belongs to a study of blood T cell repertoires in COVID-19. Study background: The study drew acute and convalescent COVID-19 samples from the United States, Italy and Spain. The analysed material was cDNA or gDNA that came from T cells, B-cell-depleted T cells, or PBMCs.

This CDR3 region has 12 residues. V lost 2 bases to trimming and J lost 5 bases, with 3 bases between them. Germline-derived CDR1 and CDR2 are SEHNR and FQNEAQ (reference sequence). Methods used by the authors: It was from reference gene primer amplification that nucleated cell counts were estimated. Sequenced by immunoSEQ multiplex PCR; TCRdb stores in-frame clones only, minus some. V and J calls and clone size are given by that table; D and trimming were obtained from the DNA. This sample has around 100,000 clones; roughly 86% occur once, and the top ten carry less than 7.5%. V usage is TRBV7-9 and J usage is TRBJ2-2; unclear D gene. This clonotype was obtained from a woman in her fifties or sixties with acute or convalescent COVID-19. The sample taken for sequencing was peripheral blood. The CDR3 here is CASSLLTGELFF. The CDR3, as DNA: TGTGCCAGCAGCTTATTAACCGGGGAGCTGTTTTTT.